A single sample gave rise to the 3 T cell receptor beta chains below, sequenced in a study of blood T cell repertoires in COVID-19 (TCRdb year 2020). Libraries were prepared through the immunoSEQ multiplex PCR assay. TCRdb mirrors the immuneACCESS table, restricted to in-frame sequences. Some clones are absent from its copies; in checked studies, under half trace to an unresolved V gene, and the reason for the others is unknown. In all, the sample holds about 21,000 clones, and 70% to 90% of those were seen once. Of the sample, roughly two thirds is held by the ten largest clones. Source material: peripheral blood. These receptors were collected from a man at least 80 years old with acute or convalescent COVID-19.

A single count supports this clone. The chain uses TRBV7-6 and TRBJ2-5; D is possibly TRBD1 (5 bases). The CDR3 is 15 residues long. Germline-derived CDR1 and CDR2 are SGHVS and FNYEAQ. Trimming took 2 bases from V and 2 from J, leaving 12 bases between them. The CDR3 is CASSLNTGYQETQYF. The CDR3 bases are TGTGCCAGCAGCTTAAACACAGGCTATCAAGAGACCCAGTACTTC.

J is TRBJ1-1 and V is TRBV19; no clear D. Trimming shortened V by 6 bases and J by 3 bases, and 5 bases separated the two germline ends. The CDR3 extends over 11 amino acids. Per the germline V gene, CDR1 is LNHDA and CDR2 is SQIVND (reference sequence). CDR3 amino acids: CASSFYTEAFF. The CDR3 region has the DNA TGTGCCAGTAGCTTCTACACTGAAGCTTTCTTT.

This chain uses TRBV15 with TRBJ2-7; a weak D match, TRBD2 (5 bases). Between the trimmed V and J ends, which lost 3 bases and 6 bases, there was a span of 18 bases. The CDR3 runs 15 residues. The germline gives CDR1 LNHNV, CDR2 YYDKDF (reference sequence). The DNA of the CDR3 is TGTGCCACCAGCAGCCCCCATGCGGGCGGCGGCGAGCAGTACTTC. It codes for CATSSPHAGGGEQYF.